The text below deals with one TCR beta chain. Its specificity is unknown. The source of the sample is a study of OX40 agonist ivuxolimab in advanced cancers. Background on the study: Dose-escalation patients had hepatocellular carcinoma, melanoma, renal cell or head and neck cancer. Treatment received earlier with anti-PD-1, anti-PD-L1 or anti-CTLA-4 agents was allowed, and approximately 40% had some.

The protocol was immunoSEQ multiplex PCR, while the TCRdb copy is restricted to in-frame clones and leaves out a portion. The data contain roughly 43,000 clones, approximately 86% of them singletons. Broader study findings: Nonresponders, in some cases, also had low normalized T-cell clonal expansion. The study did not work out the antigen specificity of the expanded peripheral T cells.

The CDR3 consists of 16 residues. Germline CDR1 and CDR2: LNHDA and SQIVND (reference sequence). V trimming: 5 bases; J trimming: 6 bases; junction bases outside the gene matches: 10. V gene TRBV19 combines with J gene TRBJ2-5; 12 bases map to TRBD1. The receptor comes from an adult with an advanced solid tumor such as melanoma, head and neck, liver or kidney cancer. The sequencing here drew on CD4+ or CD8+ T cells sorted from blood, taken in a trial of the OX40 agonist ivuxolimab. DNA for the CDR3: TGTGCCAGTAGTCGTACCGGGACAGGGGGCCCAAAGACCCAGTACTTC. Translating gives CASSRTGTGGPKTQYF.